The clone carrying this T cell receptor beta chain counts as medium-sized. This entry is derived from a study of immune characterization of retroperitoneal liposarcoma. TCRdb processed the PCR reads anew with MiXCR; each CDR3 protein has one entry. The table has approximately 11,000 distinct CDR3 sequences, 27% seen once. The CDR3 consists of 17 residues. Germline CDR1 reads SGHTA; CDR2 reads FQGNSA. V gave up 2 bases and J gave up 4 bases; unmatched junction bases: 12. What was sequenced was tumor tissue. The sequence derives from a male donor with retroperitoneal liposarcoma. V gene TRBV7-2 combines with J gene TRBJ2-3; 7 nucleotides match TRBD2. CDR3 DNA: TGTGCCAGCAGCTTATGGGCTAGCGGAGCGGGCCCAGATACGCAGTATTTT. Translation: CASSLWASGAGPDTQYF.